This T cell receptor beta chain was sequenced in a study of shared clonotypes between healthy human individuals. Per the original data handling: Junction-only immunoSEQ data arrived without quality scores, meaning filtering differed. Repertoires were generated with immunoSEQ multiplex PCR, while TCRdb's copy carries only in-frame clones and drops some. The DNA was the basis for D and trimming; V, J and clone size are from that table. This sample carries about 2.4 million clones, more than 85% of them seen once, and the ten largest clones take more than 0.35%. General study findings and limits: Generation probability values for non-shared clonotypes were lower than those for clonotypes shared by all four donors. Tissue TCR repertoires likely differ from these blood-only repertoires.

The investigators split CD4+ cells into a CD45RA+ naive subset and a CD45RA-negative memory subset. Note on this clone: Its antigen is undetermined. Other DNA sequences within the sample encode an identical CDR3.

The germline V gene encodes CDR1 MDHEN and CDR2 SYDVKM. The CDR3 totals 13 residues. The V and J ends lost 7 bases and 0 bases respectively, with 10 bases between them. Sequenced: naive CD4+ T cells from PBMCs. Described subset: CD45RA+ positively selected. The TCR originated in a man between 18 and 29 years old in good health. Some clones in this sample may be carry-over from other donors' samples. The J gene is TRBJ2-7, the V gene TRBV28, with D hard to call. For the CDR3, the DNA is TGTGCCAGCACCAACGGGCTCTCCTACGAGCAGTACTTC. Its protein is CASTNGLSYEQYF.